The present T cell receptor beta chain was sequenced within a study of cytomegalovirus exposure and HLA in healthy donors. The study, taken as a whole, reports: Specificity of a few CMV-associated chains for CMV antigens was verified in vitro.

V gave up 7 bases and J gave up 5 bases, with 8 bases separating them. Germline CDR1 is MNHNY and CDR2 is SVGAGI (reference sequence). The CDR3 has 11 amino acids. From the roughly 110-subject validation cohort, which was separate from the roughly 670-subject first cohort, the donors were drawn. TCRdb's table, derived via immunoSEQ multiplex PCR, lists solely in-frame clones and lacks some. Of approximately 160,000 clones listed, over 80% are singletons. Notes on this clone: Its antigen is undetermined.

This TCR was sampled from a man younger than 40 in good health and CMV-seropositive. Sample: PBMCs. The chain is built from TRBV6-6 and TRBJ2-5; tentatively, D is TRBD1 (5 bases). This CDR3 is CASTPGETQYF. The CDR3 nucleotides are TGTGCCAGCACCCCAGGGGAGACCCAGTACTTC.